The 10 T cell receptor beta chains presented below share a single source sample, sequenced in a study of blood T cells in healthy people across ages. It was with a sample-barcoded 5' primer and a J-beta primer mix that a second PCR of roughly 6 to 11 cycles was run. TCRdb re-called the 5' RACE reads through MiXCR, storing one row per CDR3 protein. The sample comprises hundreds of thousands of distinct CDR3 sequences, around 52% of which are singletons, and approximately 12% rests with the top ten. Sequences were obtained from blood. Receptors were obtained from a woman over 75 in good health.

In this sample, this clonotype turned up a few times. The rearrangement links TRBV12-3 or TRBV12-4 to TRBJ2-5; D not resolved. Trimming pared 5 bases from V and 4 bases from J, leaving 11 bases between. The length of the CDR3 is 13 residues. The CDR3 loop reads CASSVSVRETQYF. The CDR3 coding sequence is TGTGCCAGCAGTGTCAGTGTGAGAGAGACCCAGTACTTC.

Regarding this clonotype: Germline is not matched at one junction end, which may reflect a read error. The CDR3 region has the DNA TGTGCCAGCAGCATGGCCGGGACTAGCTACCATGAGCAGTTCTTC. As protein: CASSMAGTSYHEQFF. V usage is TRBV7-2 and J usage is TRBJ2-1; 9 positions match TRBD2. The CDR3 consists of 15 residues. Germline loops: CDR1 SGHTA, CDR2 FQGNSA.

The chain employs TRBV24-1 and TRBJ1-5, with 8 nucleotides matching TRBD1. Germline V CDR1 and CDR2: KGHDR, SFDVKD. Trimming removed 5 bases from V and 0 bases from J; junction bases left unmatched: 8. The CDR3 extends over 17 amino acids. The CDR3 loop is CATSAADRGYSNQPQHF. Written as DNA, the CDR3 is TGTGCCACCAGTGCCGCCGACAGGGGTTATAGCAATCAGCCCCAGCATTTT.

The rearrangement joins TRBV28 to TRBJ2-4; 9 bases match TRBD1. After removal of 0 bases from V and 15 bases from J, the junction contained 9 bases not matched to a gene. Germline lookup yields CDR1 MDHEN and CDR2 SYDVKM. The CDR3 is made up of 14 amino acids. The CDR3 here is CASSLWGQGLTPYF. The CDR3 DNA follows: TGTGCCAGCAGTTTATGGGGACAGGGCCTAACCCCGTACTTC.

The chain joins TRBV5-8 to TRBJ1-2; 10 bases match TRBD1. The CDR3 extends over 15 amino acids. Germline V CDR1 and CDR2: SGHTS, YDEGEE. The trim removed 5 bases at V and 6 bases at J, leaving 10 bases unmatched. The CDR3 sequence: CASRTPGQGFDGYTF. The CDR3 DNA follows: TGTGCCAGCAGAACCCCGGGACAGGGGTTCGATGGCTACACCTTC.

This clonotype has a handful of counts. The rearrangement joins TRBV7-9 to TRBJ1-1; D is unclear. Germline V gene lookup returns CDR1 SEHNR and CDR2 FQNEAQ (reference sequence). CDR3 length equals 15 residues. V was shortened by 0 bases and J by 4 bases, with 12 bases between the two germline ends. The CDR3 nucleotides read TGTGCCAGCAGCTTAGCGCTCGGGGATCTCACTGAAGCTTTCTTT. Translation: CASSLALGDLTEAFF.

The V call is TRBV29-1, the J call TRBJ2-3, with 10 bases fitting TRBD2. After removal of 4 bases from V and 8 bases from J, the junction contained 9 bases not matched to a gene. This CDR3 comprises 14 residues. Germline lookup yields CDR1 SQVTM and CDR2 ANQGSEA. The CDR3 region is CSVGVTSGMSTQYF. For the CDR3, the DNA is TGCAGCGTTGGGGTTACTAGCGGGATGAGTACGCAGTATTTT.

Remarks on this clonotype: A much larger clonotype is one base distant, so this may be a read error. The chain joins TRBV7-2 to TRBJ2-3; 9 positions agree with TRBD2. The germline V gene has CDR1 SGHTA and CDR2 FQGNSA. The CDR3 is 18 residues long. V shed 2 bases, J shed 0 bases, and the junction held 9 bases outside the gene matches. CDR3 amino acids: CASSLWLAGSGSTDTQYF. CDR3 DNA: TGTGCCAGCAGCTTATGGCTAGCGGGGAGCGGTAGCACAGATACGCAGTATTTT. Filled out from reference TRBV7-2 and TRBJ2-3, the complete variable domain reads GAGVSQSPSNKVTEKGKDVELRCDPISGHTALYWYRQSLGQGLEFLIYFQGNSAPDKSGLPSDRFSAERTGGSVSTLTIQRTQQEDSAVYLCASSLWLAGSGSTDTQYFGPGTRLTVL.

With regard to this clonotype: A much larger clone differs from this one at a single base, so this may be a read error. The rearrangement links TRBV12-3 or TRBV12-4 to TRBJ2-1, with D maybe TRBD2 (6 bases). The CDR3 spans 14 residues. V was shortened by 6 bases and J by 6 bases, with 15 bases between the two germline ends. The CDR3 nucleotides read TGTGCCAGCAGCGCCGCGGGGAGGACCAATGAGCAGTTCTTC. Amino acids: CASSAAGRTNEQFF.

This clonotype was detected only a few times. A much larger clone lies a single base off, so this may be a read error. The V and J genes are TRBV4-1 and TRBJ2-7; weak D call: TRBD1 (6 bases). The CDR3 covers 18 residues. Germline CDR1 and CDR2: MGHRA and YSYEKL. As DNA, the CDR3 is TGCGCCAGCAGCGCATCTGTGACAGGTAGGAATCCTTCCTGCGAGCAGTACTTC. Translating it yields CASSASVTGRNPSCEQYF.